This is a list of T cell receptor beta chains from one sample in a study of blood T cell repertoires in COVID-19. Some clones are missing from TCRdb's copy, which holds only in-frame ones; the method was immunoSEQ multiplex PCR. Here the sample spans a few hundred thousand clones, 65% to 90% being singletons. The material sequenced was PBMCs or T cells enriched from blood (not recorded which). These receptors all stem from a man under 40 who had recovered from COVID-19. The CDR3 runs from the conserved cysteine through the conserved F or W. The D gene is left open where the match is weak. Clone size is shown for a subset of rows, as once, few, many or a class of expanded clone.

j_call,v_call,clone_size,d_call,cdr3_aa,cdr3_nt
TRBJ2-7,TRBV10-3,-,TRBD2,CAISEEASGAYEQYF,TGTGCCATCAGTGAGGAAGCTAGCGGGGCCTACGAGCAGTACTTC
TRBJ2-1,TRBV9,-,-,CASSVAPGQYNEQFF,TGTGCCAGCAGCGTAGCTCCCGGACAGTACAATGAGCAGTTCTTC
TRBJ2-1,TRBV6-1,-,TRBD2,CASSEDFGWGGDNEQFF,TGTGCCAGCAGTGAAGATTTCGGATGGGGGGGTGATAATGAGCAGTTCTTC
TRBJ2-1,TRBV5-4,-,TRBD2,CASSSWTSGRNEQFF,TGTGCCAGCAGCTCCTGGACTAGCGGGAGGAATGAGCAGTTCTTC
TRBJ2-3,TRBV11-2,few,TRBD1,CASSLMEQGYDTQYF,TGTGCCAGCAGCTTAATGGAACAGGGGTATGATACGCAGTATTTT
TRBJ2-7,TRBV4-1,-,-,CASSLGGSSYEQYF,TGCGCCAGCAGCCTGGGGGGAAGCTCCTACGAGCAGTACTTC
TRBJ1-2,TRBV12-3/TRBV12-4,-,-,CASSPQDTYGYTF,TGTGCCAGCAGTCCACAGGACACCTACGGCTACACCTTC
TRBJ1-5,TRBV27,-,-,CASSLGAGFQPQHF,TGTGCCAGCAGTTTAGGTGCGGGGTTTCAGCCCCAGCATTTT
TRBJ2-7,TRBV11-2,-,-,CASSPQGNYEQYF,TGTGCCAGCAGCCCTCAGGGTAACTACGAGCAGTACTTC
TRBJ1-5,TRBV11-2,once,-,CASSLHPGGGERDQPQHF,TGTGCCAGCAGCTTACACCCCGGTGGAGGGGAGAGGGATCAGCCCCAGCATTTT
TRBJ1-6,TRBV3-1/TRBV3-2,-,-,CASSRQGGNSPLHF,TGTGCCAGCAGCCGGCAGGGCGGAAATTCACCCCTCCACTTT
TRBJ2-3,TRBV19,once,TRBD1,CASSPTGGTDTQYF,TGTGCCAGTAGTCCGACAGGGGGGACAGATACGCAGTATTTT
TRBJ1-4,TRBV5-4,-,-,CASSQATNEKLFF,TGTGCCAGCAGCCAGGCAACTAATGAAAAACTGTTTTTT
TRBJ1-2,TRBV28,-,TRBD1,CASSLSLQGDYGYTF,TGTGCCAGCAGCCTATCCCTACAGGGGGACTATGGCTACACCTTC
TRBJ1-5,TRBV19,-,TRBD1,CASSKTSGTALYSNQPQHF,TGTGCCAGTAGTAAAACCTCCGGGACAGCGTTATATAGCAATCAGCCCCAGCATTTT
TRBJ1-1,TRBV3-1/TRBV3-2,-,-,CASSLRTGLDTEAFF,TGTGCCAGCAGCCTCCGAACAGGGCTTGACACTGAAGCTTTCTTT